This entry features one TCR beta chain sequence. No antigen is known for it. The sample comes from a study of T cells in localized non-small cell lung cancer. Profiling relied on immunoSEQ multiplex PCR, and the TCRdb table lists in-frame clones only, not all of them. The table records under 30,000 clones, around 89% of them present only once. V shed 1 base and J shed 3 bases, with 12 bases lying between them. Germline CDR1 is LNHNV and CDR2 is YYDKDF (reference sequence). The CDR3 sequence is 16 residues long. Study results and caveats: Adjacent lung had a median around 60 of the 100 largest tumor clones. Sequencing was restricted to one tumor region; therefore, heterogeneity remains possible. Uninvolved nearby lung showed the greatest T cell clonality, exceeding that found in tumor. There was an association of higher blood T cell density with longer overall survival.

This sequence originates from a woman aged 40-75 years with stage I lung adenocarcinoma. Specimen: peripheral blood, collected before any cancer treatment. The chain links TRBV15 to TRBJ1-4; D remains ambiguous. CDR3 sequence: CATSRARTRANEKLFF. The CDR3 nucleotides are TGTGCCACCAGCAGAGCCAGGACCCGGGCTAATGAAAAACTGTTTTTT.